The rows below give T cell receptor beta chains drawn from one sample of a study of Ad26.COV2.S vaccination and SARS-CoV-2 variants. Sequenced by immunoSEQ multiplex PCR; TCRdb stores in-frame clones only, minus some. The sample includes about 680,000 clones, about 89% seen only once; the top ten take about 1.5%. This sample comprised peripheral blood, obtained in a trial of Ad26.COV2.S vaccine versus placebo. These receptors were obtained from a person between 18 and 65 years old who received the Ad26.COV2.S COVID-19 vaccine or a placebo. Each CDR3 is given with its conserved first and last residue. Each record gives: clone size, J gene, V gene, D gene, CDR3 DNA, CDR3 protein. A D gene is named only where the DNA matches it firmly. Size values are once, few and many counts, or a class for expanded clones, and some rows have none.

clone_size: NA
j_call: TRBJ1-6
v_call: TRBV7-6
d_call: NA
cdr3_nt: TGTGCCAGCAGATCGGGGGGGGGTCGGAGAAATTCACCCCTCCACTTT
cdr3_aa: CASRSGGGRRNSPLHF

clone_size: NA
j_call: TRBJ2-1
v_call: TRBV4-2
d_call: NA
cdr3_nt: TGTGCCAGCAGCCAAGTAGGGTACAATGAGCAGTTCTTC
cdr3_aa: CASSQVGYNEQFF

clone_size: few
j_call: TRBJ1-5
v_call: TRBV6-5
d_call: TRBD1
cdr3_nt: TGTGCCAGCAGCTACGACAGGGTTAATCAGCCCCAGCATTTT
cdr3_aa: CASSYDRVNQPQHF

clone_size: NA
j_call: TRBJ1-5
v_call: TRBV6-2/TRBV6-3
d_call: NA
cdr3_nt: TGTGCCAGCAGTTACTCACGGGGGAGCAATCAGCCCCAGCATTTT
cdr3_aa: CASSYSRGSNQPQHF

clone_size: NA
j_call: TRBJ1-5
v_call: TRBV7-9
d_call: NA
cdr3_nt: TGTGCCAGCAGCTTATCCCCAGGTCAGCCCCAGCATTTT
cdr3_aa: CASSLSPGQPQHF

clone_size: NA
j_call: TRBJ2-1
v_call: TRBV25-1
d_call: TRBD1
cdr3_nt: TGTGCCAGCACGAGACAGGGGTCCGATGAGCAGTTCTTC
cdr3_aa: CASTRQGSDEQFF

clone_size: NA
j_call: TRBJ2-3
v_call: TRBV29-1
d_call: TRBD1
cdr3_nt: TGCAGCGTTGGGGGATCGGTCGAGGGGGCGGACACAGATACGCAGTATTTT
cdr3_aa: CSVGGSVEGADTDTQYF

clone_size: NA
j_call: TRBJ1-2
v_call: TRBV5-1
d_call: TRBD1
cdr3_nt: TGCGCCAGCAGCCTGGGGACAGGCCCCTATGGCTACACCTTC
cdr3_aa: CASSLGTGPYGYTF

clone_size: NA
j_call: TRBJ2-7
v_call: TRBV11-2
d_call: TRBD2
cdr3_nt: TGTGCCAGCAGCCCAGATCCGGGAGGGCCCCACGAGCAGTACTTC
cdr3_aa: CASSPDPGGPHEQYF

clone_size: once
j_call: TRBJ2-7
v_call: TRBV30
d_call: NA
cdr3_nt: TGTGCCTGGAGTCCGCGACCTTCGGGGTCCTACGAGCAGTACTTC
cdr3_aa: CAWSPRPSGSYEQYF

clone_size: NA
j_call: TRBJ2-7
v_call: TRBV5-1
d_call: NA
cdr3_nt: TGCGCCAGCAGCTTGGGACACCAGGCCTACGAGCAGTACTTC
cdr3_aa: CASSLGHQAYEQYF

clone_size: NA
j_call: TRBJ1-4
v_call: TRBV6-5
d_call: NA
cdr3_nt: TGTGCCAGCAGTAGGGACCCCGAGGAAAAACTGTTTTTT
cdr3_aa: CASSRDPEEKLFF

clone_size: NA
j_call: TRBJ2-7
v_call: TRBV4-3
d_call: TRBD1
cdr3_nt: TGCGCCAGCAGCCCGACAGGGGGGAACTACGAGCAGTACTTC
cdr3_aa: CASSPTGGNYEQYF

clone_size: NA
j_call: TRBJ1-2
v_call: TRBV5-1
d_call: TRBD1
cdr3_nt: TGCGCCAGCAGCTTGTTGCTTCCGGGACAGGGCTCAGGACGGGATGGCTACACCTTC
cdr3_aa: CASSLLLPGQGSGRDGYTF

clone_size: NA
j_call: TRBJ1-6
v_call: TRBV7-8
d_call: NA
cdr3_nt: TGTGCCAGCAGCTTGAGGCTTACTAATTCACCCCTCCACTTT
cdr3_aa: CASSLRLTNSPLHF

clone_size: NA
j_call: TRBJ1-5
v_call: TRBV23-1
d_call: TRBD1
cdr3_nt: TGCGCCAGCAGTCAATCGAAGGACAGGGGCCAGAAAGGCAATCAGCCCCAGCATTTT
cdr3_aa: CASSQSKDRGQKGNQPQHF

clone_size: NA
j_call: TRBJ1-4
v_call: TRBV4-3
d_call: NA
cdr3_nt: TGCGCCAGCAGCCAACGGGGGCGGCCTAATGAAAAACTGTTTTTT
cdr3_aa: CASSQRGRPNEKLFF

clone_size: few
j_call: TRBJ2-2
v_call: TRBV2
d_call: NA
cdr3_nt: TGTGCCAGCAGTGAAGGATTCGGGGAGCTGTTTTTT
cdr3_aa: CASSEGFGELFF

clone_size: NA
j_call: TRBJ2-1
v_call: TRBV5-1
d_call: NA
cdr3_nt: TGCGCCAGCAGCTTTTACGAGGGCCAGGCCTACAATGAGCAGTTCTTC
cdr3_aa: CASSFYEGQAYNEQFF

clone_size: NA
j_call: TRBJ2-1
v_call: TRBV5-8
d_call: TRBD2
cdr3_nt: TGTGCCAGCAGCCAGCGGGAGGGCCCTCGTAATGAGCAGTTCTTC
cdr3_aa: CASSQREGPRNEQFF

clone_size: NA
j_call: TRBJ2-2
v_call: TRBV30
d_call: TRBD1
cdr3_nt: TGTGCCTGGAGTGAAGAGACAGGGGACCGGGAGCTGTTTTTT
cdr3_aa: CAWSEETGDRELFF

clone_size: NA
j_call: TRBJ1-1
v_call: TRBV7-9
d_call: NA
cdr3_nt: TGTGCCAGCAGCTTGGGCCTCACTGAAGCTTTCTTT
cdr3_aa: CASSLGLTEAFF

clone_size: NA
j_call: TRBJ2-7
v_call: TRBV20-1
d_call: NA
cdr3_nt: TGCAGTGCTAGTATTCAGGGTGGGACCTACGAGCAGTACTTC
cdr3_aa: CSASIQGGTYEQYF

clone_size: NA
j_call: TRBJ1-5
v_call: TRBV11-1
d_call: NA
cdr3_nt: TGTGCCAGCAGCTCACAGGGTAACCAGCCCCAGCATTTT
cdr3_aa: CASSSQGNQPQHF

clone_size: NA
j_call: TRBJ1-1
v_call: TRBV20-1
d_call: NA
cdr3_nt: TGCAGTGCTAGAGTCGGGGTTGGAGCTTTCTTT
cdr3_aa: CSARVGVGAFF

clone_size: NA
j_call: TRBJ2-5
v_call: TRBV7-9
d_call: NA
cdr3_nt: TGTGCCAGCAGCCTTCAAGAGACCCAGTACTTC
cdr3_aa: CASSLQETQYF

clone_size: NA
j_call: TRBJ1-5
v_call: TRBV27
d_call: NA
cdr3_nt: TGTGCCAGCAGTTCCGGGAGTGGGCTGAATCAGCCCCAGCATTTT
cdr3_aa: CASSSGSGLNQPQHF

clone_size: once
j_call: TRBJ2-1
v_call: TRBV14
d_call: TRBD2
cdr3_nt: TGTGCCAGCAGCCCCGGACTAGCGGGAGACGGTGAGCAGTTCTTC
cdr3_aa: CASSPGLAGDGEQFF

clone_size: NA
j_call: TRBJ2-2
v_call: TRBV6-2/TRBV6-3
d_call: NA
cdr3_nt: TGTGCCAGCAGTTACGGGTTTTCAGGGTTCACCGGGGAGCTGTTTTTT
cdr3_aa: CASSYGFSGFTGELFF

clone_size: few
j_call: TRBJ1-4
v_call: TRBV15
d_call: NA
cdr3_nt: TGTGCCACCAGCAGAGTTAGGAATGAAAAACTGTTTTTT
cdr3_aa: CATSRVRNEKLFF

clone_size: NA
j_call: TRBJ2-1
v_call: TRBV4-2
d_call: TRBD2
cdr3_nt: TGTGCCAGCACCAGGGGGGGTAGCGGGAGGGGTGATGAGCAGTTCTTC
cdr3_aa: CASTRGGSGRGDEQFF

clone_size: once
j_call: TRBJ1-2
v_call: TRBV5-4
d_call: NA
cdr3_nt: TGTGCCAGCAGCTTGGCTGAAAACTATGGCTACACCTTC
cdr3_aa: CASSLAENYGYTF

clone_size: NA
j_call: TRBJ2-1
v_call: TRBV6-4
d_call: TRBD2
cdr3_nt: TGTGCCAGCAGTGAAGTGGGAGGGCCTTACAATGAGCAGTTCTTC
cdr3_aa: CASSEVGGPYNEQFF

clone_size: NA
j_call: TRBJ2-7
v_call: TRBV10-1
d_call: TRBD2
cdr3_nt: TGCGCCAGCAACTTACTAGCGGGGGTAAGTGGGGGAAGGTCCTACGAGCAGTACTTC
cdr3_aa: CASNLLAGVSGGRSYEQYF

clone_size: few
j_call: TRBJ1-2
v_call: TRBV27
d_call: NA
cdr3_nt: TGTGCCAGCAGTTTGCGCAGGGACTCTTATGGCTACACCTTC
cdr3_aa: CASSLRRDSYGYTF

clone_size: NA
j_call: TRBJ1-2
v_call: TRBV6-5
d_call: NA
cdr3_nt: TGTGCCAGCAGAAGAGTTTCGGACAGCAACTATGGCTACACCTTC
cdr3_aa: CASRRVSDSNYGYTF

clone_size: NA
j_call: TRBJ2-5
v_call: TRBV5-1
d_call: NA
cdr3_nt: TGCGCCAGCAGGGGTGACAGTCCCCTGGAGACCCAGTACTTC
cdr3_aa: CASRGDSPLETQYF

clone_size: few
j_call: TRBJ2-7
v_call: TRBV27
d_call: TRBD1
cdr3_nt: TGTGCCAGCAGCCGGGACAGGGTCTACGAGCAGTACTTC
cdr3_aa: CASSRDRVYEQYF

clone_size: NA
j_call: TRBJ2-4
v_call: TRBV2
d_call: NA
cdr3_nt: TGTGCCAGCAAGAGGGACACCTCCAAAAACATTCAGTACTTC
cdr3_aa: CASKRDTSKNIQYF

clone_size: NA
j_call: TRBJ2-5
v_call: TRBV7-3
d_call: NA
cdr3_nt: TGTGCCAGCAGCTCGGGACTTTCTGGGGAGACCCAGTACTTC
cdr3_aa: CASSSGLSGETQYF

clone_size: NA
j_call: TRBJ1-6
v_call: TRBV15
d_call: NA
cdr3_nt: TGTGCCACCAGCAGAGAGATCAGCAATTCACCCCTCCACTTT
cdr3_aa: CATSREISNSPLHF

clone_size: NA
j_call: TRBJ1-4
v_call: TRBV6-4
d_call: TRBD1
cdr3_nt: TGTGCCAGCAGGGGGACAGGGTGGAATGAAAAACTGTTTTTT
cdr3_aa: CASRGTGWNEKLFF

clone_size: few
j_call: TRBJ1-2
v_call: TRBV2
d_call: NA
cdr3_nt: TGTGCCAGCAGTGACAGTTCGGGCGACACAAACTATGGCTACACCTTC
cdr3_aa: CASSDSSGDTNYGYTF

clone_size: NA
j_call: TRBJ2-2
v_call: TRBV6-5
d_call: NA
cdr3_nt: TGTGCCAGCTCCCCCGTGCAGGGGAACACCGGGGAGCTGTTTTTT
cdr3_aa: CASSPVQGNTGELFF

clone_size: NA
j_call: TRBJ1-6
v_call: TRBV5-1
d_call: NA
cdr3_nt: TGCGCCAGCAGCTTCGGGCAGGTTAATTCACCCCTCCACTTT
cdr3_aa: CASSFGQVNSPLHF

clone_size: NA
j_call: TRBJ1-5
v_call: TRBV2
d_call: NA
cdr3_nt: TGTGCCAGCAGTGATAAATCTAGCAATCAGCCCCAGCATTTT
cdr3_aa: CASSDKSSNQPQHF

clone_size: NA
j_call: TRBJ1-1
v_call: TRBV6-5
d_call: NA
cdr3_nt: TGTGCCAGCAGTTCACCAGGGACCACTGAAGCTTTCTTT
cdr3_aa: CASSSPGTTEAFF

clone_size: NA
j_call: TRBJ1-6
v_call: TRBV27
d_call: TRBD1
cdr3_nt: TGTGCCAGCAGTTTCCAGGGGGAGAATTCACCCCTCCACTTT
cdr3_aa: CASSFQGENSPLHF

clone_size: NA
j_call: TRBJ2-7
v_call: TRBV30
d_call: NA
cdr3_nt: TGTGCCTCTCCCGGGTTGGGGCGCGGCACCTACGAGCAGTACTTC
cdr3_aa: CASPGLGRGTYEQYF

clone_size: NA
j_call: TRBJ2-1
v_call: TRBV18
d_call: TRBD2
cdr3_nt: TGTGCCAGCTCACCGTTCGAGGAGGGAGCGGGGAATGAGCAGTTCTTC
cdr3_aa: CASSPFEEGAGNEQFF

clone_size: NA
j_call: TRBJ1-4
v_call: TRBV7-2
d_call: NA
cdr3_nt: TGTGCCAGCAGCTGGGGGTCTACTAATGAAAAACTGTTTTTT
cdr3_aa: CASSWGSTNEKLFF

clone_size: NA
j_call: TRBJ1-2
v_call: TRBV18
d_call: NA
cdr3_nt: TGTGCCAGCTCACCAACCCCAGGGTCCAACTATGGCTACACCTTC
cdr3_aa: CASSPTPGSNYGYTF

clone_size: NA
j_call: TRBJ2-7
v_call: TRBV7-2
d_call: NA
cdr3_nt: TGTGCCAGCTCCGGGCACTATGCCTACGAGCAGTACTTC
cdr3_aa: CASSGHYAYEQYF

clone_size: NA
j_call: TRBJ2-5
v_call: TRBV12-3/TRBV12-4
d_call: NA
cdr3_nt: TGTGCCAGCAGTTTGGGACGGAAAGAGACCCAGTACTTC
cdr3_aa: CASSLGRKETQYF

clone_size: NA
j_call: TRBJ2-1
v_call: TRBV19
d_call: TRBD2
cdr3_nt: TGTGCCAGTCTAGCGGGAGTAGGCCCCTCCTACAATGAGCAGTTCTTC
cdr3_aa: CASLAGVGPSYNEQFF